This T cell receptor (beta chain) was captured by sequencing in a study of T cells in Graves' hyperthyroidism and ophthalmopathy. Whole-study context: Before treatment of any kind, peripheral blood was taken at initial diagnosis.

Amplification yielded TCR beta CDR3 regions, with RNA transcripts as the source. A set of HTBI primers served as the primers for a first-round RT-PCR of the TCR CDR3. TCRdb processed the multiplex PCR reads anew with MiXCR; each CDR3 protein has one entry. The sample lists about 690,000 distinct CDR3 sequences, approximately 15% seen once, with less than 20% in the top ten. This clonotype was seen a handful of times. Fresh peripheral blood, roughly 10 ml, was the source of the PBMCs. This CDR3 has 15 residues. The germline V gene encodes CDR1 MDHEN and CDR2 SYDVKM. V lost 7 bases, J lost 1 base, and 16 bases lay in between.

Sample: blood. The chain couples TRBV28 to TRBJ1-1; tentatively, D is TRBD1 (5 bases). This receptor was taken from a man in his fifties or sixties with Graves' hyperthyroidism. The CDR3 sequence is CASKDQGKGNTEAFF. CDR3 sequence (DNA): TGTGCCAGCAAGGACCAGGGAAAGGGGAACACTGAAGCTTTCTTT.